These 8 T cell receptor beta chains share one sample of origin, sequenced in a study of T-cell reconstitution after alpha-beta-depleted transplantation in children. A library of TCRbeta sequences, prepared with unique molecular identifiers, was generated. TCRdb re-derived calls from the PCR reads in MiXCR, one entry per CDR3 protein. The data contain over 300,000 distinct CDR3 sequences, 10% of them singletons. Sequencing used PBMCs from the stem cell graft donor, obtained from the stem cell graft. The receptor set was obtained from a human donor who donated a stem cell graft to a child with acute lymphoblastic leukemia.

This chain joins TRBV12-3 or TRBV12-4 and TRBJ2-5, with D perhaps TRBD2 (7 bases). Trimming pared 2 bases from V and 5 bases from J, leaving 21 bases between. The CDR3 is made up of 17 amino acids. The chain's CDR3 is CASSLLLGGGPRETQYF. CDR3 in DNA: TGTGCCAGCAGTTTACTTCTAGGGGGAGGGCCGAGGGAGACCCAGTACTTC.

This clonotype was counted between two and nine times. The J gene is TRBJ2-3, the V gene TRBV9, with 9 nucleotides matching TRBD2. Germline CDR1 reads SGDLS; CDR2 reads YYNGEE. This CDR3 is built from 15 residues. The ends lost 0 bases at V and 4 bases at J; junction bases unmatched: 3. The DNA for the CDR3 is TGTGCCAGCAGCGTAGTTTCTAGCGGGGCAGATACGCAGTATTTT. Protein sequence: CASSVVSSGADTQYF.

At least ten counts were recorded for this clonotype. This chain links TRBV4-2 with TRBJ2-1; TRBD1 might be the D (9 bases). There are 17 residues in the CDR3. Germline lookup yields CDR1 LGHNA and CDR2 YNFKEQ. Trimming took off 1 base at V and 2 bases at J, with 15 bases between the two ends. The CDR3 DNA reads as TGTGCCAGCAGCCAAGTAGCGGGACAGGGTGCCTACAATGAGCAGTTCTTC. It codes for CASSQVAGQGAYNEQFF.

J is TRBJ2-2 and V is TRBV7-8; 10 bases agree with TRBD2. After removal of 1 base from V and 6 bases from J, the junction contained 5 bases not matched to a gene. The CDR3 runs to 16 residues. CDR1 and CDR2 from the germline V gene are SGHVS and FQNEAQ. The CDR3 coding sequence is TGTGCCAGCAGCTTAGAGGCTAGCGGGAGCTCCGGGGAGCTGTTTTTT. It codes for CASSLEASGSSGELFF.

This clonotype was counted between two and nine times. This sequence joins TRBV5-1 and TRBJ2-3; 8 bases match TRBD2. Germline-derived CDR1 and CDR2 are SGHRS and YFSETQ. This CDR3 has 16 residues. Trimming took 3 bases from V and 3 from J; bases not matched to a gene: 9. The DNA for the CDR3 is TGCGCCAGCAGCTACCCGGGACTAGGGGGAACAGATACGCAGTATTTT. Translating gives CASSYPGLGGTDTQYF.

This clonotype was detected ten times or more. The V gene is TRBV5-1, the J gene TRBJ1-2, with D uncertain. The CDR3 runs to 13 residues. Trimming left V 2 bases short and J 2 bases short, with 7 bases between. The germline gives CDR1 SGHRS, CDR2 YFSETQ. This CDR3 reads CASSLNLNYGYTF. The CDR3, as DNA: TGCGCCAGCAGCTTAAACCTAAACTATGGCTACACCTTC.

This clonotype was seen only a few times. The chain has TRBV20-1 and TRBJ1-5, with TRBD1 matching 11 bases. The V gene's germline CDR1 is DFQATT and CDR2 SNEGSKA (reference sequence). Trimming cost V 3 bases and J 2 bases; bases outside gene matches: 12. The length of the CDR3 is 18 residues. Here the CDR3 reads CSARTGTGGIVGNQPQHF. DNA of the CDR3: TGCAGTGCTAGGACCGGGACAGGGGGTATCGTTGGCAATCAGCCCCAGCATTTT.

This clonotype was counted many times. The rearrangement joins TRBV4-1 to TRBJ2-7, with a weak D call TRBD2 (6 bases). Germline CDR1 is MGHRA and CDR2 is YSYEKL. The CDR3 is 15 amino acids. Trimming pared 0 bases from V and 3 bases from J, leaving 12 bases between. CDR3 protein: CASSQDGGRFYEQYF. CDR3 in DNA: TGCGCCAGCAGCCAAGATGGAGGGAGATTCTACGAGCAGTACTTC.